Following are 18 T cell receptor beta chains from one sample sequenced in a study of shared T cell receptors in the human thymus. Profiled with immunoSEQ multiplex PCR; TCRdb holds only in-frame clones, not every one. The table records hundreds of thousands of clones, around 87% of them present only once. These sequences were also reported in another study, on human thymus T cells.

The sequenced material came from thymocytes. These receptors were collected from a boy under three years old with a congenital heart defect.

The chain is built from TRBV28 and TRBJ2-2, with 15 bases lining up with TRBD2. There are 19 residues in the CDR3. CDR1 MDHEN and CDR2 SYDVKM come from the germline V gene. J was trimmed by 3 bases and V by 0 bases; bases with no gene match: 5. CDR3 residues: CASSLCGTSGGLDTGELFF. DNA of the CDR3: TGTGCCAGCAGTTTATGCGGGACTAGCGGGGGGTTAGACACCGGGGAGCTGTTTTTT.

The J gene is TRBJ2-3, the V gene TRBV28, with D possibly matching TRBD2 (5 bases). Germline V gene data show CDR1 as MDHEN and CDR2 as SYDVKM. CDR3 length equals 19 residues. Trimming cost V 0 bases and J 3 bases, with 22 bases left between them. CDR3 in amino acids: CASSLCTQEDDYDTDTQYF. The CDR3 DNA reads TGTGCCAGCAGTTTATGCACGCAGGAGGACGACTACGATACAGATACGCAGTATTTT.

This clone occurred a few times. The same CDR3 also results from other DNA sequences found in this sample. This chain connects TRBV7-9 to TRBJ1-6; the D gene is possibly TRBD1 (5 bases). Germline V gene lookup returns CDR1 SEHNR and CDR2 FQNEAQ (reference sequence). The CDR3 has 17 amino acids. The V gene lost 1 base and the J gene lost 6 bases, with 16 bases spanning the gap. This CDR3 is CASSLGGVGEGNSPLHF. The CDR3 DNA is TGTGCCAGCAGCTTAGGGGGGGTAGGGGAAGGTAATTCACCCCTCCACTTT. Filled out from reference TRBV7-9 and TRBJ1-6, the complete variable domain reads DTGVSQNPRHKITKRGQNVTFRCDPISEHNRLYWYRQTLGQGPEFLTYFQNEAQLEKSRLLSDRFSAERPKGSFSTLEIQRTEQGDSAMYLCASSLGGVGEGNSPLHFGNGTRLTVT.

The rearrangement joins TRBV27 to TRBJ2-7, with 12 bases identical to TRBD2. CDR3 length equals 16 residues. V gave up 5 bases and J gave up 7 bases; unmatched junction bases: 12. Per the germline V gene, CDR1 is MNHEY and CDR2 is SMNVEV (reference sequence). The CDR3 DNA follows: TGTGCCAGCAGTCACCGCCCCACTAGCGGGGGGATGGAGCAGTACTTC. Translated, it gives CASSHRPTSGGMEQYF.

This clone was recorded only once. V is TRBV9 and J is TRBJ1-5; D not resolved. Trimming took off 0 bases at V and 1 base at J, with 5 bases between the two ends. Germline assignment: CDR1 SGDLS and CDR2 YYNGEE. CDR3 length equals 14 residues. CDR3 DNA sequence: TGTGCCAGCAGCGTAGGGCTGAGCAATCAGCCCCAGCATTTT. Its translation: CASSVGLSNQPQHF.

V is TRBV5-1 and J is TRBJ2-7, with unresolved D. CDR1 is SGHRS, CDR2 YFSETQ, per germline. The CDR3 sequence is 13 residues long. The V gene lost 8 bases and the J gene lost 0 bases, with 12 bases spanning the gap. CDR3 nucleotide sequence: TGCGCCAGGGATTACAGTAGCTCCTACGAGCAGTACTTC. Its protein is CARDYSSSYEQYF.

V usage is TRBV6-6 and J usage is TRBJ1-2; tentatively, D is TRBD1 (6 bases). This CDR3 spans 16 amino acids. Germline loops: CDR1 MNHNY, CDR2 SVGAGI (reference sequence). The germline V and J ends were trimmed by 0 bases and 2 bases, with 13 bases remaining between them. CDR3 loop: CASSYSRQDPNYGYTF. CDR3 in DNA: TGTGCCAGCAGTTACTCGCGACAGGATCCAAACTATGGCTACACCTTC.

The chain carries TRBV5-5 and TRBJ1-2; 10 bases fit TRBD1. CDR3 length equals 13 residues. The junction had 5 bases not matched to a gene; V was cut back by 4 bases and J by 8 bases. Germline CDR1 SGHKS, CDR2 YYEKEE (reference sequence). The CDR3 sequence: CASSQGQGHGYTF. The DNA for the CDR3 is TGTGCCAGCAGCCAGGGACAGGGGCACGGCTACACCTTC.

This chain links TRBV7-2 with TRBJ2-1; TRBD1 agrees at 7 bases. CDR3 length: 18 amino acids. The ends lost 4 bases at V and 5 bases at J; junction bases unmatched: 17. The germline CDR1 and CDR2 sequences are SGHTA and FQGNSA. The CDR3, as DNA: TGTGCCAGCAGCTCAAGGGGGCTCGGGATAAACCCAAACAATGAGCAGTTCTTC. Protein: CASSSRGLGINPNNEQFF.

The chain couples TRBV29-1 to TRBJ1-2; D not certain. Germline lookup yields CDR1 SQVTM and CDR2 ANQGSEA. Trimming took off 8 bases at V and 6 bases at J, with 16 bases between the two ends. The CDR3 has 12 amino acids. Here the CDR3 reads CSSRHPEDGYTF. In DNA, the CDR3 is TGCAGCTCCAGGCACCCGGAGGATGGCTACACCTTC.

DNA for the CDR3: TGCGCCAGCAGCCAAGGGGGGGGGCAAGAGACCCAGTACTTC. Translated, it gives CASSQGGGQETQYF. The chain couples TRBV4-3 to TRBJ2-5; 7 bases are shared with TRBD2. Germline-derived CDR1 and CDR2 are LGHNA and YSLEER. V lost 1 base to trimming and J lost 2 bases; unmatched junction nucleotides: 1. The CDR3 is made up of 14 amino acids.

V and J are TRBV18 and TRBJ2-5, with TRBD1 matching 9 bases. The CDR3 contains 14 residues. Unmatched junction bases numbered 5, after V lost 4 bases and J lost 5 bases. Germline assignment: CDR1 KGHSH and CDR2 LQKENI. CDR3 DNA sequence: TGTGCCAGCTCACGCACAGGGGGCCGGGAGACCCAGTACTTC. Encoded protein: CASSRTGGRETQYF.

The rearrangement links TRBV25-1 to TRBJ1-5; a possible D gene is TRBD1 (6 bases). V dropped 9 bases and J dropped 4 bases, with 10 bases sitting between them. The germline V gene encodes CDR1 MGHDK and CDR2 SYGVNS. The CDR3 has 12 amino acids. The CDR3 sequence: CASTRGNQPQHF. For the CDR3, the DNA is TGTGCCAGTACAAGGGGGAATCAGCCCCAGCATTTT.

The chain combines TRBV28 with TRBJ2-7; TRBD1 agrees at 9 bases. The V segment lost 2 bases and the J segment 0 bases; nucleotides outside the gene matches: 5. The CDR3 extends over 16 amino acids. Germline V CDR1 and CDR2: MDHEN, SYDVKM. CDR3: CASSLNGTGSSYEQYF. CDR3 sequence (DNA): TGTGCCAGCAGTTTAAACGGGACAGGGTCCTCCTACGAGCAGTACTTC.

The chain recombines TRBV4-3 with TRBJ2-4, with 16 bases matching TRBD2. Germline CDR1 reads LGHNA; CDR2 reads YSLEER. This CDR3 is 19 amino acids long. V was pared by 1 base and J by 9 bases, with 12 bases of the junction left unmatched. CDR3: CASSQGEGLAGGPGIIQYF. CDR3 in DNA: TGCGCCAGCAGCCAAGGCGAGGGACTAGCGGGAGGGCCGGGGATCATTCAGTACTTC.

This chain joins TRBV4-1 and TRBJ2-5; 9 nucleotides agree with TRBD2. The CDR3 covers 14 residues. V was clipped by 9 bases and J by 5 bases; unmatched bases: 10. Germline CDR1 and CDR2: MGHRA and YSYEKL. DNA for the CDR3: TGCGCCAGTGCTAATGGGACTAGCTGGGAGACCCAGTACTTC. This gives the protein CASANGTSWETQYF.

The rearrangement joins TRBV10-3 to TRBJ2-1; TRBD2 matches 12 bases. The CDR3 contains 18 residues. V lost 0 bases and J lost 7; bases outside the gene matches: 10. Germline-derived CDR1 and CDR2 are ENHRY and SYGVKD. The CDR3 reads CAISESEASGGANNEQFF. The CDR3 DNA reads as TGTGCCATCAGTGAGTCTGAGGCTAGCGGGGGGGCTAATAATGAGCAGTTCTTC.

The CDR3 nucleotides read TGTGCCAGCAGCTCCAACGGGAGTTCCCCCCCCTTATACAATGAGCAGTTCTTC. Its translation is CASSSNGSSPPLYNEQFF. The chain recombines TRBV7-9 with TRBJ2-1; TRBD2 might be the D (6 bases). CDR1 is SEHNR, CDR2 FQNEAQ, per germline (reference sequence). Trimming stripped 4 bases from V and 4 bases from J, with 23 bases between. This CDR3 region has 18 residues.